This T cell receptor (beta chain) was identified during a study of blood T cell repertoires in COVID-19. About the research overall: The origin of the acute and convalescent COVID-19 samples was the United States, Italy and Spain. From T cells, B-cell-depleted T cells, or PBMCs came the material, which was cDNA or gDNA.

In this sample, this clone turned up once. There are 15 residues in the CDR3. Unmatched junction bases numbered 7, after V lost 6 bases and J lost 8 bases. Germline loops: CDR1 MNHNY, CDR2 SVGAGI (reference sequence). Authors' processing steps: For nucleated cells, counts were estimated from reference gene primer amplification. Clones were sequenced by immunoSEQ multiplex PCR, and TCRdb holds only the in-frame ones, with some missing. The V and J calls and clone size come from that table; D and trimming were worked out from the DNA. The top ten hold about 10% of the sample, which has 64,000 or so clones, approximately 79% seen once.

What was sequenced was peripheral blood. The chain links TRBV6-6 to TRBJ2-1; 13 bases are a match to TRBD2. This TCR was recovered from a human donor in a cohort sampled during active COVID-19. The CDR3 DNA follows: TGTGCCAGCAGACCAGGACTAGCGGGAGCCGATGAGCAGTTCTTC. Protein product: CASRPGLAGADEQFF.